The 20 T cell receptor beta chains given below trace back to one sample, sequenced in a study of CD8 T cells in Susac syndrome. Random hexamers were used to reverse transcribe an amount of about 0.45 to 1 ug RNA. TCRdb re-called the immunoSEQ multiplex PCR reads with MiXCR, one entry per CDR3 protein. The sample contains about 180,000 distinct CDR3 sequences, 90% to 95% of which appear only once. Sequencing was carried out using CD4+ T cells from PBMCs. The receptor set was obtained from a human donor with Susac syndrome.

V usage is TRBV5-4 and J usage is TRBJ2-3, with D perhaps TRBD1 (5 bases). The V gene's germline CDR1 is SGHNT and CDR2 YYREEE (reference sequence). V dropped 3 bases and J dropped 1 base, with 12 bases sitting between them. There are 15 residues in the CDR3. CDR3 coding DNA: TGTGCCAGCAGCTCGCGAGGACAAGGCACAGATACGCAGTATTTT. Amino acids: CASSSRGQGTDTQYF.

The chain joins TRBV6-2 or TRBV6-3 to TRBJ2-1; D not resolved. CDR1 and CDR2 from the germline V gene are MNHEY and SVGEGT. V lost 6 bases, J lost 10 bases, and 10 bases lay in between. CDR3 size: 11 residues. The CDR3 sequence is CASSVVGEQFF. The CDR3 coding sequence is TGTGCCAGCAGCGTAGTGGGGGAGCAGTTCTTC.

The rearrangement uses TRBV12-3 or TRBV12-4 and TRBJ1-1, with TRBD1 identical over 7 bases. Trimming at V came to 7 bases and at J to 0 bases, leaving 8 bases not matched to a gene. This CDR3 is 15 amino acids long. The CDR3 DNA reads as TGTGCCAGCACCCAGGGGGGTTTCATGAACACTGAAGCTTTCTTT. Encoded protein: CASTQGGFMNTEAFF.

The V call is TRBV20-1, the J call TRBJ2-7, with D possibly being TRBD2 (6 bases). This CDR3 region has 15 residues. Per germline, CDR1 DFQATT and CDR2 SNEGSKA (reference sequence). The V end lost 2 bases, the J end lost 0 bases, and 14 bases lay between the germline ends. CDR3 amino acids: CSARSPGENSYEQYF. In DNA form, the CDR3 reads TGCAGTGCTAGATCTCCGGGGGAAAACTCCTACGAGCAGTACTTC.

The rearrangement links TRBV20-1 to TRBJ1-2, with D perhaps TRBD1 (5 bases). CDR1 is DFQATT and CDR2 is SNEGSKA in the germline V gene (reference sequence). The CDR3 sequence is 12 residues long. The V gene lost 3 bases and the J gene lost 8 bases, with 13 bases spanning the gap. As DNA, the CDR3 is TGCAGTGCTAGCCGCAGGGCGGGCGGCTACACCTTC. This gives the protein CSASRRAGGYTF.

J is TRBJ2-3 and V is TRBV27; perhaps D is TRBD1 or TRBD2 (7 bases each). The germline CDR1 and CDR2 sequences are MNHEY and SMNVEV (reference sequence). Trimming left V 7 bases short and J 1 base short, with 15 bases between. The length of the CDR3 is 15 residues. Here the CDR3 DNA reads TGTGCCAGCACTGACAGGGCGGGGGGCACAGATACGCAGTATTTT. Its translation: CASTDRAGGTDTQYF.

The rearrangement uses TRBV9 and TRBJ2-7; TRBD1 aligns across 8 bases. The V gene end was trimmed by 0 bases and the J gene end by 5 bases; junction bases not matched to a gene: 7. The CDR3 has 15 residues. Germline V gene data show CDR1 as SGDLS and CDR2 as YYNGEE. The CDR3 sequence: CASSVAQQGVHEQYF. The DNA for the CDR3 is TGTGCCAGCAGCGTAGCCCAACAGGGGGTCCACGAGCAGTACTTC.

The chain carries TRBV12-3 or TRBV12-4 and TRBJ1-2; 9 nucleotides match TRBD1. V shed 6 bases, J shed 8 bases, and the junction held 7 bases outside the gene matches. The CDR3 is made up of 13 amino acids. CDR3 loop: CASRIGQGLGYTF. The CDR3 nucleotides are TGTGCCAGCAGAATTGGACAGGGGCTCGGCTACACCTTC.

This clonotype was seen once. J is TRBJ1-6 and V is TRBV7-2, with TRBD1 matching over 7 bases. The trim removed 1 base at V and 4 bases at J, leaving 4 bases unmatched. The CDR3 contains 16 residues. CDR1 and CDR2 from the germline V gene are SGHTA and FQGNSA. CDR3 sequence: CASSLGGTEYNSPLHF. The DNA for the CDR3 is TGTGCCAGCAGCTTAGGGGGGACAGAGTATAATTCACCCCTCCACTTT.

The chain uses TRBV24-1 and TRBJ2-1; 7 bases are shared with TRBD2. The length of the CDR3 is 16 residues. Trimming removed 4 bases from V and 1 base from J; junction bases left unmatched: 6. CDR1 is KGHDR and CDR2 is SFDVKD in the germline V gene. CDR3 in DNA: TGTGCCACCAGTGACCCCCACGGGGGGTCCTACAATGAGCAGTTCTTC. It yields the protein CATSDPHGGSYNEQFF.

J is TRBJ2-1 and V is TRBV2; TRBD1 matches at 8 bases. The germline V gene encodes CDR1 SNHLY and CDR2 FYNNEI. This CDR3 has 14 amino acids. V shed 3 bases, J shed 5 bases, and the junction held 3 bases outside the gene matches. CDR3 amino acids: CASSDRGRNNEQFF. CDR3 in DNA: TGTGCCAGCAGTGACAGGGGGCGAAACAATGAGCAGTTCTTC.

The DNA of the CDR3 is TGCGCCAGCAGCCCTCGGGGACTAGCGGGCACAGATACGCAGTATTTT. Translation: CASSPRGLAGTDTQYF. V and J are TRBV5-1 and TRBJ2-3; 11 bases agree with TRBD2. This CDR3 spans 16 amino acids. Germline V gene data show CDR1 as SGHRS and CDR2 as YFSETQ. V dropped 4 bases and J dropped 1; count of bases not matched to a gene: 5.

This sequence joins TRBV10-1 and TRBJ2-7; the D is unclear. The CDR3 is 9 amino acids. V was clipped by 6 bases and J by 7 bases, with 4 bases between them. From germline, CDR1 is WNHNN and CDR2 SYGVQD (reference sequence). The CDR3 DNA reads as TGCGCCAGCAGAGAGGAGCAGTACTTC. It yields the protein CASREEQYF.

This clonotype was picked up one time. The chain recombines TRBV20-1 with TRBJ2-5; the D gene is possibly TRBD1 (5 bases). V was trimmed by 4 bases and J by 3 bases, leaving 9 bases between them. CDR1 is DFQATT and CDR2 is SNEGSKA in the germline V gene (reference sequence). CDR3 length: 12 amino acids. The CDR3 is CSATDRKETQYF. CDR3 DNA: TGCAGTGCTACCGACAGAAAAGAGACCCAGTACTTC.

The rearrangement joins TRBV18 to TRBJ2-2, with D unresolved. The CDR3 consists of 16 residues. The germline gives CDR1 KGHSH, CDR2 LQKENI. The V and J ends lost 0 bases and 3 bases respectively, with 11 bases between them. The CDR3 reads CASSPPSGSYTGELFF. The CDR3 DNA sequence: TGTGCCAGCTCACCACCGTCCGGCAGCTACACCGGGGAGCTGTTTTTT.

This rearrangement joins TRBV9 to TRBJ2-7; TRBD1 agrees at 7 bases. From germline, CDR1 is SGDLS and CDR2 YYNGEE. The V and J ends lost 5 bases and 6 bases, in that order; junction bases with no gene match: 8. CDR3 size: 13 residues. CDR3 DNA sequence: TGTGCCAGCAGTGACAGGGTCAGTTCCGAGCAGTACTTC. It yields the protein CASSDRVSSEQYF.

The chain uses TRBV20-1 and TRBJ1-2; no clear D gene. The CDR3 loop spans 16 amino acids. The V and J ends lost 5 bases and 0 bases respectively, with 19 bases between them. Germline V gene sequence: CDR1 DFQATT, CDR2 SNEGSKA (reference sequence). In DNA, the CDR3 is TGCAGTGCTCCCCTCAGCCATCCCGTAGCTAACTATGGCTACACCTTC. Amino acids: CSAPLSHPVANYGYTF.

The chain has TRBV5-6 and TRBJ2-7; possibly TRBD1 for D (7 bases). V lost 1 base and J lost 2, with 13 bases in between. This CDR3 has 15 residues. Germline lookup yields CDR1 SGHDT and CDR2 YYEEEE. The CDR3 is CASSLRGTATYEQYF. CDR3 DNA: TGTGCCAGCAGCTTGCGGGGGACAGCTACCTACGAGCAGTACTTC.

The V and J genes are TRBV18 and TRBJ1-6; TRBD1 agrees at 7 bases. Looked up from germline, CDR1 is KGHSH and CDR2 is LQKENI. Unmatched junction bases numbered 8, after V lost 5 bases and J lost 7 bases. The CDR3 totals 15 residues. CDR3 DNA sequence: TGTGCCAGCTCAACGTCACAGGGGCCAAATTCACCCCTCCACTTT. The encoded protein is CASSTSQGPNSPLHF.

V and J are TRBV15 and TRBJ2-2; TRBD1 matches 10 bases. CDR3 length equals 15 residues. V shed 2 bases and J 8 bases; nucleotides not matched to a gene: 5. Per germline, CDR1 LNHNV and CDR2 YYDKDF (reference sequence). CDR3 sequence: CATSRRQGAQGELFF. The CDR3 bases are TGTGCCACCAGCAGAAGACAGGGGGCGCAGGGGGAGCTGTTTTTT.